A single T cell receptor (beta chain) is shown here with its context. Its cognate antigen has yet to be identified. Qualities for individual bases were not recorded, and no much larger clone is one base off. The trim is 7 bases for V and 8 bases for J, with a gap of 21 bases between the germline ends. CDR3 length: 16 amino acids, cysteine to phenylalanine. Only the CDR3 DNA is retained, 48 bases long and in frame from the first base. Taken from the germline V gene, the CDR1 and CDR2 loops are SNHLY and FYNNEI. The data belong to a study of cytotoxic CD8 clonotypes in ibrutinib-treated CLL (dated by TCRdb to about 2021). With regard to the full study: The cohort had 11 relapsed/refractory and roughly 14 treatment-naive patients; fewer than 18 were IGHV unmutated. Responses were partial in around 24 patients and complete in 2; after median around 68 months follow-up, roughly 14 stayed in remission and about 12 progressed. Response samples were taken after a median of 12 months on treatment, ranging from 6 to 36 months. Samples averaged approximately 260,000 productive templates and tens of thousands of productive rearrangements. Longitudinal samples were obtainable from about 30% of the roughly 86 participants in the trial. Cryopreserved peripheral blood mononuclear cells were collected before treatment, at response, and at either disease progression or sustained remission. Every remission and progressive disease sample was obtained while ibrutinib was still being received by the patients.

A MiSeq instrument was used for deep resolution sequencing, which targeted depths ranging from 1 in 1 million up to 1 in 200,000 T cells, with coverage averaging 10x for each clonotype. The immunoSEQ hsTCRB Kit was used to generate TCR beta libraries. As for the authors' bioinformatics: ImmunoSEQ Data Assistant and ImmunoSEQ Analyzer were used for data analysis, and V, D and J genes were assigned according to IMGT definitions. Clonality, with values ranging from 0 to 1, was calculated as one minus the normalized Shannon entropy of productive rearrangement frequencies. Only overrepresented clonotypes making up at least 0.05% of each patient's repertoire were included in the public clonotype analysis. Around 12 age-matched healthy donor repertoires from immuneACCESS were used as controls for clonality. In TCRdb, the immuneACCESS table is reduced to in-frame sequences with V and J assigned. These tables do not hold every clone; where another copy was compared, an unresolved V gene accounts for under half, and the others remain unexplained. V and J calls plus clone size are reproduced from that table; the DNA served to infer D and trimming. This sample comprises approximately 190,000 clones, roughly three quarters of them detected only once. The ten largest make up roughly 10% of the sample.

The research as a whole found: At ibrutinib response clonality went up, during sustained remission it held steady, and at progression it dropped back toward baseline. At baseline, clonality was higher than in age-matched healthy donors and showed a strong correlation with circulating CD8+ T-cell counts. Public clonotypes were rare and either shrank or stayed stable during treatment, and the rise in clonality at ibrutinib response reflected expansion of private clonotypes. Sustained-remission and progressing patients did not have matched sampling times, and lymph node repertoires were not examined.

In light of the paper, this sample's time point label describes: roughly 12 months on ibrutinib. For TCR beta library preparation, roughly 2.1 micrograms of genomic DNA was extracted from cryopreserved PBMCs. Longitudinal blood samples from CLL patients on ibrutinib monotherapy underwent high-throughput TCR beta sequencing. The patients took part in an open-label, single-center phase 2 trial of ibrutinib monotherapy. This clonotype was obtained from a human donor with chronic lymphocytic leukemia. The chain employs TRBV2 and TRBJ1-6; 5 matching bases give a weak D call of TRBD1. The source material was PBMCs, sampled after 12 months of ibrutinib treatment. The DNA reads as follows: TGTGCCAGCACCCTGGGGCCCTACTTAGTGGATTCACCCCTCCACTTT. It specifies CASTLGPYLVDSPLHF.